The 24 T cell receptor beta chains below all came from one sample that was sequenced in a study of T-cell reconstitution after alpha-beta-depleted transplantation in children. Preparation of the TCRbeta library involved a method that used unique molecular identifiers. MiXCR, run by TCRdb on the PCR reads, gives a single entry per CDR3 protein. The table includes a few hundred thousand distinct CDR3 sequences, approximately 10% detected once. The sequencing here drew on PBMCs from the stem cell graft donor, taken from the stem cell graft. All receptors come from a human donor who donated a stem cell graft to a child with acute myeloid leukemia.

This clonotype came up many times. The rearrangement uses TRBV20-1 and TRBJ2-1; 7 bases agree with TRBD2. The CDR3 sequence is 16 residues long. V lost 7 bases, J lost 4 bases, and 16 bases stayed unmatched. Germline lookup yields CDR1 DFQATT and CDR2 SNEGSKA (reference sequence). This chain's CDR3 is CSVTLDGGSGYNEQFF. The CDR3 DNA sequence: TGCAGTGTCACCTTGGACGGCGGGAGTGGGTACAATGAGCAGTTCTTC.

This clonotype has only a few counts. The CDR3 DNA sequence: TGTGCCAGCAGTTTAGGAGGGACCCTTTCCAATGAGCAGTTCTTC. It is translated as CASSLGGTLSNEQFF. The chain uses TRBV6-2 or TRBV6-3 and TRBJ2-1, with D tentatively TRBD2 (6 bases). CDR1 is MNHEY, CDR2 SVGEGT, per germline. V was pared by 4 bases and J by 6 bases, with 16 bases between. This CDR3 is 15 amino acids long.

The V and J genes are TRBV6-5 and TRBJ2-5; D not certain. Germline lookup yields CDR1 MNHEY and CDR2 SVGAGI. Trimming stripped 2 bases from V and 5 bases from J, with 15 bases between. The CDR3 sequence is 15 residues long. CDR3 sequence: CASSYPGSGGETQYF. For the CDR3, the DNA is TGTGCCAGCAGTTACCCTGGATCAGGTGGGGAGACCCAGTACTTC.

The chain combines TRBV7-9 with TRBJ2-7, with 7 positions matching TRBD1. This CDR3 comprises 14 residues. The J segment lost 3 bases and the V segment lost 2 bases, leaving 4 bases of the junction unmatched. CDR1 and CDR2 from the germline V gene are SEHNR and FQNEAQ (reference sequence). The CDR3 DNA follows: TGTGCCAGCAGCTTAACAGGGGCGGTCTACGAGCAGTACGTC. The encoded protein is CASSLTGAVYEQYV.

The J gene is TRBJ1-5, the V gene TRBV2; D gene ambiguous. This CDR3 is 14 amino acids long. Germline-derived CDR1 and CDR2 are SNHLY and FYNNEI. The V gene lost 4 bases and the J gene lost 0 bases, with 7 bases spanning the gap. CDR3 protein: CASSGQISNQPQHF. The CDR3 coding sequence is TGTGCCAGCAGTGGACAAATTAGCAATCAGCCCCAGCATTTT.

Only a few counts were recorded for this clonotype. The chain joins TRBV20-1 to TRBJ2-3, with 12 bases identical to TRBD2. The V segment lost 1 base and the J segment 2 bases; nucleotides outside the gene matches: 1. Looked up from germline, CDR1 is DFQATT and CDR2 is SNEGSKA (reference sequence). The CDR3 runs 15 residues. This CDR3 reads CSARGTSGITDTQYF. CDR3 in DNA: TGCAGTGCTAGAGGGACTAGCGGGATCACAGATACGCAGTATTTT.

The gene calls are TRBV29-1 and TRBJ2-7; TRBD2 aligns across 13 bases. Germline V lookup: CDR1 SQVTM, CDR2 ANQGSEA. CDR3 length equals 16 residues. V lost 1 base, J lost 6 bases, and 9 bases stayed unmatched. The CDR3 sequence: CSVEGPGLAGVGEQYF. The CDR3, as DNA: TGCAGCGTTGAAGGCCCTGGACTAGCGGGAGTAGGCGAGCAGTACTTC.

Only a few counts were recorded for this clonotype. V is TRBV7-2 and J is TRBJ2-4, with no clear D. Trimming removed 6 bases at V and 3 bases at J, with 9 bases between. Germline values: CDR1 SGHTA, CDR2 FQGNSA. The CDR3 spans 13 residues. Here the CDR3 DNA reads TGTGCCAGCAGGGGTTCCGGCAAAAACATTCAGTACTTC. Residues: CASRGSGKNIQYF.

This clonotype showed up many times. The chain recombines TRBV20-1 with TRBJ2-3; 8 nucleotides match TRBD1. V was clipped by 3 bases and J by 4 bases; unmatched bases: 9. This CDR3 has 15 residues. Per germline, CDR1 DFQATT and CDR2 SNEGSKA (reference sequence). For the CDR3, the DNA is TGCAGTGCTAGTGGCAGGGGGCGAGGCGCAGATACGCAGTATTTT. Protein: CSASGRGRGADTQYF.

This clonotype was seen a handful of times. The V gene is TRBV11-2, the J gene TRBJ2-2; D might be TRBD1 or TRBD2, each matching 5 bases. This CDR3 region has 20 residues. Trimming stripped 5 bases from V and 0 bases from J, with 25 bases between. Looked up from germline, CDR1 is SGHAT and CDR2 is FQNNGV. The DNA of the CDR3 is TGTGCCAGCAGCGGGACCGGGACGGCGGTTTGGAGCACGAACACCGGGGAGCTGTTTTTT. This encodes CASSGTGTAVWSTNTGELFF.

The chain has TRBV20-1 and TRBJ2-2, with 7 positions matching TRBD1. Trimming cost V 6 bases and J 4 bases; bases outside gene matches: 5. This CDR3 has 13 residues. Germline CDR1 reads DFQATT; CDR2 reads SNEGSKA (reference sequence). For the CDR3, the DNA is TGCAGTGCCGACAGGGTGGGCACCGGGGAGCTGTTTTTT. Translated, it gives CSADRVGTGELFF.

This clonotype turned up a few times. The chain combines TRBV20-1 with TRBJ1-5, with a possible D match to TRBD1 (5 bases). Trimming shortened V by 0 bases and J by 3 bases, and 15 bases separated the two germline ends. CDR3 length: 16 amino acids. The V gene's germline CDR1 is DFQATT and CDR2 SNEGSKA (reference sequence). DNA for the CDR3: TGCAGTGCTAGAGATCCGGGGGACCTAACCAATCAGCCCCAGCATTTT. Its protein is CSARDPGDLTNQPQHF.

CDR3 in DNA: TGCAGTGCTAGCCGTCCTAGCGGGGGGGCAGATACGCAGTATTTT. Protein product: CSASRPSGGADTQYF. This chain links TRBV20-1 with TRBJ2-3; 12 bases fit TRBD2. Germline V lookup: CDR1 DFQATT, CDR2 SNEGSKA (reference sequence). The CDR3 has 15 amino acids. V gave up 3 bases and J gave up 4 bases; unmatched junction bases: 5.

The CDR3 bases are TGTGCCAGTCAAGGACGAGGGTACGAGCAGTACTTC. Translating gives CASQGRGYEQYF. The V call is TRBV25-1, the J call TRBJ2-7; D may be TRBD2 (5 bases). CDR1 is MGHDK and CDR2 is SYGVNS in the germline V gene. This CDR3 is built from 12 residues. The V and J ends lost 9 bases and 4 bases respectively, with 13 bases between them.

Notes on this clonotype: A junction end diverges from the germline sequence, so it may reflect a read error. This sequence joins TRBV5-1 and TRBJ2-3; maybe TRBD2 (6 bases). CDR1 and CDR2 from the germline V gene are SGHRS and YFSETQ. The CDR3 runs 16 residues. The CDR3 DNA sequence: TGCGCCAGCAGCTTGGGAAGGGACTCACGGCCCCATACGCATTATTTT. Translation gives CASSLGRDSRPHTHYF.

This clonotype was found many times. This chain links TRBV4-1 with TRBJ2-3; 8 bases align to TRBD1. V was clipped by 4 bases and J by 4 bases; unmatched bases: 10. This CDR3 spans 16 amino acids. Germline values: CDR1 MGHRA, CDR2 YSYEKL. The DNA of the CDR3 is TGCGCCAGCAGCCTGAATCCCGGGACAGGTGCAGATACGCAGTATTTT. Encoded protein: CASSLNPGTGADTQYF.

This clonotype was seen many times. The genes are TRBV5-1 and TRBJ1-1; D gene ambiguous. CDR3 length: 15 residues. V was shortened by 0 bases and J by 1 base, with 10 bases between the two germline ends. Germline V lookup: CDR1 SGHRS, CDR2 YFSETQ. The CDR3 DNA follows: TGCGCCAGCAGCTTGGCCGGGCAGGCGAACACTGAAGCTTTCTTT. It codes for CASSLAGQANTEAFF.

This clonotype has ten or more counts. This chain joins TRBV5-8 and TRBJ2-5; tentative D call: TRBD2 (6 bases). With 7 bases removed from V and 5 bases from J, the gap between germline ends came to 15 bases. This CDR3 has 13 residues. CDR1 SGHTS and CDR2 YDEGEE come from the germline V gene. CDR3 sequence reads: CASRRTGVETQYF. CDR3 nucleotides: TGTGCCAGCCGTCGGACGGGGGTTGAGACCCAGTACTTC.

This clonotype has at least ten counts. The chain couples TRBV7-9 to TRBJ2-3, with D perhaps TRBD1 (6 bases). The CDR3 spans 14 residues. Trimming shortened V by 5 bases and J by 6 bases, and 15 bases separated the two germline ends. Germline assignment: CDR1 SEHNR and CDR2 FQNEAQ (reference sequence). The CDR3 region is CASSPTTGRDTQYF. Here the CDR3 DNA reads TGTGCCAGCAGCCCGACGACAGGCAGGGATACGCAGTATTTT.

The chain combines TRBV5-1 with TRBJ2-7; 9 bases fit TRBD1. The CDR3 runs 14 residues. J was trimmed by 7 bases and V by 0 bases; bases with no gene match: 5. Germline lookup yields CDR1 SGHRS and CDR2 YFSETQ. CDR3 DNA sequence: TGCGCCAGCAGCTTGGAACAGGGGGCTGGGGAGCAGTACTTC. Protein product: CASSLEQGAGEQYF.

This clonotype was detected only a few times. The rearrangement links TRBV3-1 to TRBJ2-3; unclear D gene. The V and J ends lost 8 bases and 6 bases respectively, with 6 bases between them. The CDR3 is made up of 10 amino acids. Germline CDR1 and CDR2: LGHDT and YNNKEL (reference sequence). The CDR3 loop reads CASGEDTQYF. The CDR3 DNA reads TGTGCCAGCGGTGAGGATACGCAGTATTTT.

The J gene is TRBJ2-3, the V gene TRBV29-1; D is undetermined. V was cut by 0 bases and J by 1 base, with 11 bases left in between. Germline CDR1 reads SQVTM; CDR2 reads ANQGSEA. This CDR3 contains 15 residues. The CDR3 sequence: CSVEDRRRGTDTQYF. DNA for the CDR3: TGCAGCGTTGAAGATAGGAGAAGGGGCACAGATACGCAGTATTTT.

This clonotype was found a few times. This chain joins TRBV12-3 or TRBV12-4 and TRBJ2-7; D could derive from TRBD1 or TRBD2 (5 bases each). The CDR3 has 16 amino acids. V lost 6 bases and J lost 0, with 18 bases in between. As DNA, the CDR3 is TGTGCCAGCAGACGAACCGGGACGGTGTTCTCCTACGAGCAGTACTTC. Protein product: CASRRTGTVFSYEQYF.

The chain uses TRBV30 and TRBJ2-7; 7 bases are a match to TRBD2. With V trimmed by 5 bases and J by 7 bases, 8 bases remained unmatched. The CDR3 is 12 amino acids. CDR1 is GTSNPN and CDR2 is SVGIG in the germline V gene (reference sequence). The CDR3 region has the DNA TGTGCCTGGTCAGGGAGCGGGGAGGAGCAGTACTTC. The encoded protein is CAWSGSGEEQYF.